This entry concerns a single T cell receptor (beta chain). Its antigen is not known. The primer mix had 60 Vbeta and 13 Jbeta primers. Sequencing used immunoSEQ multiplex PCR; TCRdb keeps in-frame clones, though not all of them. The sample includes fewer than 300,000 clones, about nine tenths seen only once; the top ten take less than 4%. The data are from a study of cytomegalovirus exposure and HLA in healthy donors. Across the study: Approximately 81% of 398 genotyped donors fell in the Caucasian-associated ancestry cluster.

Germline V lookup: CDR1 LNHNV, CDR2 YYDKDF (reference sequence). Between the trimmed V and J ends, which lost 5 bases and 6 bases, there was a span of 14 bases. CDR3 length equals 13 residues. Study results and limitations: Later analysis found that TCR beta chains associated with HLA were more clonally expanded than other, equally common chains.

Input material: PBMCs. The chain links TRBV15 to TRBJ2-7; D unresolved. This clonotype originated in a man in his forties in good health and CMV-seropositive. The CDR3 bases are TGTGCCACCAGCCCCCTCCGGGTTTCCGAGCAGTACTTC. Protein: CATSPLRVSEQYF. Full variable domain (outside the CDR3, taken from reference TRBV15 and TRBJ2-7): DAMVIQNPRYQVTQFGKPVTLSCSQTLNHNVMYWYQQKSSQAPKLLFHYYDKDFNNEADTPDNFQSRRPNTSFCFLDIRSPGLGDTAMYLCATSPLRVSEQYFGPGTRLTVT.